Below are 28 T cell receptor beta chains sequenced from a single sample in a study of T cells in localized non-small cell lung cancer. The method was immunoSEQ multiplex PCR; TCRdb's version includes in-frame clones alone and lacks a portion of them. The repertoire includes over 50,000 clones, 75% to 90% of them detected once, and roughly 15% sits in the top ten. The source material was peripheral blood mononuclear cells, sampled before any cancer treatment. These receptors came from a man aged 35 to 70 with stage III lung adenocarcinoma.

The chain recombines TRBV5-6 with TRBJ1-6; D may be TRBD1 (5 bases). Germline V gene sequence: CDR1 SGHDT, CDR2 YYEEEE. This CDR3 has 13 residues. Trimming left V 1 base short and J 12 bases short, with 11 bases between. In DNA form, the CDR3 reads TGTGCCAGCAGCTTGAGTACAGGAGGACCCCTCCACTTT. Translating gives CASSLSTGGPLHF.

The rearrangement uses TRBV7-2 and TRBJ2-3; 10 bases are shared with TRBD2. The germline CDR1 and CDR2 sequences are SGHTA and FQGNSA. CDR3 length: 17 residues. The junction had 12 bases not matched to a gene; V was cut back by 6 bases and J by 3 bases. For the CDR3, the DNA is TGTGCCAGCAGGCTCCCTAGCGGGGGAGGGGGTACAGATACGCAGTATTTT. This translates into CASRLPSGGGGTDTQYF. The whole variable domain, filled in from reference TRBV7-2 and TRBJ2-3, reads GAGVSQSPSNKVTEKGKDVELRCDPISGHTALYWYRQSLGQGLEFLIYFQGNSAPDKSGLPSDRFSAERTGGSVSTLTIQRTQQEDSAVYLCASRLPSGGGGTDTQYFGPGTRLTVL.

This chain links TRBV30 with TRBJ1-5; weak D call: TRBD1 (5 bases). The germline V gene has CDR1 GTSNPN and CDR2 SVGIG (reference sequence). The CDR3 extends over 13 amino acids. Trimming took 0 bases from V and 8 from J, leaving 11 bases between them. CDR3 residues: CAWSVGDFKPQHF. In DNA form, the CDR3 reads TGTGCCTGGAGTGTAGGGGATTTCAAGCCCCAGCATTTT.

The CDR3 reads CASSLDSGTGKNTEAFF. CDR3 coding DNA: TGTGCCAGCAGCTTAGACTCCGGGACAGGCAAGAACACTGAAGCTTTCTTT. This chain joins TRBV7-2 and TRBJ1-1, with TRBD1 matching 8 bases. The CDR3 consists of 17 residues. Germline V CDR1 and CDR2: SGHTA, FQGNSA. V lost 1 base to trimming and J lost 1 base; unmatched junction nucleotides: 8.

This chain connects TRBV7-2 to TRBJ2-7, with D perhaps TRBD2 (6 bases). The CDR3 is made up of 13 amino acids. From germline, CDR1 is SGHTA and CDR2 FQGNSA. Trimming removed 6 bases from V and 5 bases from J, with 14 bases in between. CDR3 in amino acids: CASSPRAGNEQYF. The CDR3 nucleotides are TGTGCCAGCAGTCCTAGGGCGGGGAACGAGCAGTACTTC.

This clone was counted between two and nine times. The chain recombines TRBV6-6 with TRBJ2-1; D remains ambiguous. The CDR3 spans 14 residues. The germline V gene has CDR1 MNHNY and CDR2 SVGAGI (reference sequence). Trimming pared 11 bases from V and 2 bases from J, leaving 16 bases between. CDR3 sequence (DNA): TGTGCCGGGCTGGAAGCTGCAACCTACAATGAGCAGTTCTTC. Amino acids: CAGLEAATYNEQFF.

The J gene is TRBJ1-1, the V gene TRBV10-2, with D tentatively TRBD1 (5 bases). Germline V gives CDR1 WSHSY, CDR2 SAAADI. With 6 bases removed from V and 2 bases from J, the gap between germline ends came to 10 bases. The CDR3 sequence is 13 residues long. The chain's CDR3 is CASSTDSNTEAFF. For the CDR3, the DNA is TGCGCCAGCAGCACTGACAGCAACACTGAAGCTTTCTTT.

The chain combines TRBV10-1 with TRBJ1-2; a weak D match, TRBD1 (5 bases). V lost 5 bases and J lost 8, with 15 bases in between. The CDR3 is 13 amino acids. Germline V gene lookup returns CDR1 WNHNN and CDR2 SYGVQD (reference sequence). The CDR3: CASSQDTPGGYTF. For the CDR3, the DNA is TGCGCCAGCAGTCAGGACACGCCCGGGGGCTACACCTTC.

CDR3 DNA sequence: TGTGCCAGCAGCTTAGAGGCGAGTACAGATACGCAGTATTTT. It is translated as CASSLEASTDTQYF. The chain is built from TRBV7-8 and TRBJ2-3; the D is unclear. The CDR3 totals 14 residues. Per the germline V gene, CDR1 is SGHVS and CDR2 is FQNEAQ. V was trimmed by 1 base and J by 3 bases, leaving 8 bases between them. The complete variable domain, with remaining parts taken from reference TRBV7-8 and TRBJ2-3, reads GAGVSQSPRYKVAKRGQDVALRCDPISGHVSLFWYQQALGQGPEFLTYFQNEAQLDKSGLPSDRFFAERPEGSVSTLKIQRTQQEDSAVYLCASSLEASTDTQYFGPGTRLTVL.

The V gene is TRBV6-5, the J gene TRBJ1-2; TRBD1 is a possible D gene (5 bases). This CDR3 has 15 residues. The germline V gene has CDR1 MNHEY and CDR2 SVGAGI. V was pared by 4 bases and J by 4 bases, with 16 bases between. The CDR3 sequence: CASSSPGTVLYGYTF. The CDR3 coding sequence is TGTGCCAGCAGTTCCCCCGGGACCGTACTCTATGGCTACACCTTC.

This clone has only a few counts. This chain uses TRBV28 with TRBJ1-1; D is ambiguous. The CDR3 is 10 residues long. CDR1 and CDR2 from the germline V gene are MDHEN and SYDVKM. CDR3 coding DNA: TGTTGTAGTATGGACACTGAAGCTTTCTTT. Amino acids: CCSMDTEAFF.

This chain links TRBV10-1 with TRBJ2-3, with 10 bases matching TRBD2. Germline assignment: CDR1 WNHNN and CDR2 SYGVQD (reference sequence). The length of the CDR3 is 15 residues. Unmatched junction bases numbered 5, after V lost 0 bases and J lost 8 bases. CDR3 protein: CASSESLAGGGTQYF. The CDR3 nucleotides are TGCGCCAGCAGTGAGTCATTAGCGGGAGGCGGTACGCAGTATTTT.

The genes are TRBV5-6 and TRBJ2-7, with 8 nucleotides matching TRBD1. The CDR3 is made up of 11 amino acids. CDR1 is SGHDT, CDR2 YYEEEE, per germline. With V trimmed by 6 bases and J by 7 bases, 3 bases remained unmatched. CDR3 in DNA: TGTGCCAGCACCAGACAGGGGGAGCAGTACTTC. Translation gives CASTRQGEQYF.

The chain links TRBV14 to TRBJ2-7, with 11 bases fitting TRBD2. This CDR3 contains 14 residues. Trimming cost V 4 bases and J 7 bases; bases outside gene matches: 6. CDR1 is SGHDN and CDR2 is FVKESK in the germline V gene. As DNA, the CDR3 is TGTGCCAGCAGCCGTACTAGCGGGGGTTTGGAGCAGTACTTC. Translation gives CASSRTSGGLEQYF.

The chain links TRBV7-3 to TRBJ2-2; D is uncertain. V dropped 5 bases and J dropped 6 bases, with 10 bases sitting between them. Germline loops: CDR1 SGHTA, CDR2 FQGTGA. The CDR3 covers 13 residues. The DNA of the CDR3 is TGTGCCAGCAGCGCCACCCCGTCCGGGGAGCTGTTTTTT. It yields the protein CASSATPSGELFF.

V is TRBV25-1 and J is TRBJ2-3, with D unclear. Germline V gene lookup returns CDR1 MGHDK and CDR2 SYGVNS. The CDR3 is made up of 11 amino acids. V was trimmed by 3 bases and J by 6 bases, leaving 4 bases between them. The CDR3 nucleotides are TGTGCCAGCAGTGATGGGGATACGCAGTATTTT. Residues: CASSDGDTQYF.

The V gene is TRBV14, the J gene TRBJ2-1; no firm D call. This CDR3 is built from 14 residues. Germline V lookup: CDR1 SGHDN, CDR2 FVKESK. Between the trimmed V and J ends, which lost 3 bases and 5 bases, there was a span of 11 bases. CDR3 DNA: TGTGCCAGCAGCCAGCGACTGGAAAACAATGAGCAGTTCTTC. Its protein product is CASSQRLENNEQFF.

V is TRBV19 and J is TRBJ1-1; TRBD1 agrees at 8 bases. V shed 6 bases and J 2 bases; nucleotides not matched to a gene: 2. Germline CDR1 is LNHDA and CDR2 is SQIVND (reference sequence). The CDR3 is 13 residues long. CDR3 nucleotide sequence: TGTGCCAGTAGCTCAGGGGGCAACACTGAAGCTTTCTTT. This encodes CASSSGGNTEAFF. Full variable domain (rest looked up from reference TRBV19 and TRBJ1-1): DGGITQSPKYLFRKEGQNVTLSCEQNLNHDAMYWYRQDPGQGLRLIYYSQIVNDFQKGDIAEGYSVSREKKESFPLTVTSAQKNPTAFYLCASSSGGNTEAFFGQGTRLTVV.

The rearrangement links TRBV4-2 to TRBJ2-2; 7 bases agree with TRBD2. Trimming removed 4 bases from V and 3 bases from J; junction bases left unmatched: 5. This CDR3 has 15 residues. Germline-derived CDR1 and CDR2 are LGHNA and YNFKEQ. The CDR3, as DNA: TGTGCCAGCAGCCTTCCGGGACTATACACCGGGGAGCTGTTTTTT. This gives the protein CASSLPGLYTGELFF.

CDR3 protein: CASRLTQGKGATQYF. The CDR3 coding sequence is TGTGCCAGCAGACTAACACAGGGGAAGGGAGCTACGCAGTATTTT. The chain is built from TRBV6-5 and TRBJ2-3, with 7 bases aligning to TRBD1. Germline CDR1 reads MNHEY; CDR2 reads SVGAGI. Trimming removed 6 bases from V and 8 bases from J; junction bases left unmatched: 14. CDR3 length: 15 residues.

This chain joins TRBV20-1 and TRBJ2-3; D is undetermined. The CDR3 runs 11 residues. Germline CDR1 DFQATT, CDR2 SNEGSKA (reference sequence). Trimming removed 7 bases at V and 5 bases at J, with 10 bases between. The CDR3 here is CSGVLRDTQYF. The CDR3 bases are TGCAGTGGTGTGCTCAGAGATACGCAGTATTTT.

This rearrangement joins TRBV6-6 to TRBJ2-1; no clear D. Trimming shortened V by 2 bases and J by 0 bases, and 11 bases separated the two germline ends. The length of the CDR3 is 16 residues. Germline V CDR1 and CDR2: MNHNY, SVGAGI (reference sequence). CDR3 sequence: CASSYGISYSYNEQFF. CDR3 nucleotide sequence: TGTGCCAGCAGTTACGGGATTTCTTACTCCTACAATGAGCAGTTCTTC.

The V gene is TRBV4-2, the J gene TRBJ2-3, with 10 bases matching TRBD2. Germline trimming cut 0 bases from V and 4 bases from J; bases unmatched to any gene: 4. CDR1 and CDR2 from the germline V gene are LGHNA and YNFKEQ. There are 16 residues in the CDR3. The DNA of the CDR3 is TGTGCCAGCAGCCAAGAGTTAGCGGGGGGTCCAGATACGCAGTATTTT. Translation: CASSQELAGGPDTQYF.

This clone was seen a single time. The V gene is TRBV18, the J gene TRBJ1-3; D gene ambiguous. Trimming pared 4 bases from V and 0 bases from J, leaving 13 bases between. Germline-derived CDR1 and CDR2 are KGHSH and LQKENI. CDR3 length: 16 residues. Here the CDR3 reads CASSRGDASSGNTIYF. CDR3 coding DNA: TGTGCCAGCTCACGGGGTGACGCGAGCTCTGGAAACACCATATATTTT.

The chain uses TRBV10-2 and TRBJ2-3; weak D call: TRBD2 (5 bases). This CDR3 has 14 amino acids. The V and J ends lost 7 bases and 3 bases respectively, with 14 bases between them. The V gene's germline CDR1 is WSHSY and CDR2 SAAADI. The CDR3 nucleotides read TGCGCCAGCATCGATAGCGTTTCAACAGATACGCAGTATTTT. Its translation: CASIDSVSTDTQYF.

J is TRBJ2-7 and V is TRBV11-2; 8 bases fit TRBD1. Germline V gene data show CDR1 as SGHAT and CDR2 as FQNNGV. CDR3 length: 15 residues. The trim removed 6 bases at V and 4 bases at J, leaving 11 bases unmatched. CDR3 region: CASREMGTGPYEQYF. The CDR3 DNA sequence: TGTGCCAGCAGAGAGATGGGGACAGGACCTTACGAGCAGTACTTC.

V and J are TRBV7-9 and TRBJ1-4, with D perhaps TRBD1 (5 bases). The germline V and J ends were trimmed by 3 bases and 2 bases, with 13 bases remaining between them. The germline V gene encodes CDR1 SEHNR and CDR2 FQNEAQ (reference sequence). The CDR3 length is 16 residues. DNA of the CDR3: TGTGCCAGCAGCTTGGGAAGCGGGGCGACTAATGAAAAACTGTTTTTT. It translates to CASSLGSGATNEKLFF.

The chain recombines TRBV6-4 with TRBJ2-2; D may be TRBD2 (6 bases). Germline loops: CDR1 MRHNA, CDR2 SNTAGT. With 5 bases removed from V and 3 bases from J, the gap between germline ends came to 22 bases. The CDR3 consists of 18 residues. The CDR3 reads CASSPVPGGRRDTGELFF. The CDR3 nucleotides read TGTGCCAGCAGTCCCGTACCGGGCGGTAGGAGGGACACCGGGGAGCTGTTTTTT.